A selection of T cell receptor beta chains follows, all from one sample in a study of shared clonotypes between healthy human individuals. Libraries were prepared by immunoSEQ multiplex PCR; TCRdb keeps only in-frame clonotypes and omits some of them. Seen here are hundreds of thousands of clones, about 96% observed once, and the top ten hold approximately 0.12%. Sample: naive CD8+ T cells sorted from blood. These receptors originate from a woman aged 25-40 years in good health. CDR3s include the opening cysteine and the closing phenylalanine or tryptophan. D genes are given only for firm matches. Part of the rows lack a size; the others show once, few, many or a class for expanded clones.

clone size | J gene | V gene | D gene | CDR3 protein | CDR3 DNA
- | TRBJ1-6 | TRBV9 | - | CASSPGGGLNSPLHF | TGTGCCAGCAGCCCCGGGGGGGGCTTGAATTCACCCCTCCACTTT
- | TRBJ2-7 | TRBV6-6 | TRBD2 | CASSYRPSGSVDEQYF | TGTGCCAGCAGTTATCGCCCTAGCGGGAGTGTCGACGAGCAGTACTTC
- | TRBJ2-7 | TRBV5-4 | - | CASSSGLTYEQYF | TGTGCCAGCAGCTCGGGACTGACCTACGAGCAGTACTTC
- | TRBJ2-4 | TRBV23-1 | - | CASSQSGHPGIQYF | TGCGCCAGCAGTCAATCGGGACACCCAGGCATTCAGTACTTC
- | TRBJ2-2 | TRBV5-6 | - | CASSPTRNTGELFF | TGTGCCAGCAGCCCAACACGTAACACCGGGGAGCTGTTTTTT
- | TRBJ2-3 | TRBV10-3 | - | CAISETGMSDTQYF | TGTGCCATCAGTGAGACAGGGATGTCAGATACGCAGTATTTT
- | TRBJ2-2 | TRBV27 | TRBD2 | CASSLYAGGLNTGELFF | TGTGCCAGCAGTTTATACGCGGGAGGGCTTAACACCGGGGAGCTGTTTTTT
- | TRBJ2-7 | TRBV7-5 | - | CVRSVHRAPSSSQGYEQYF | TGTGTCAGAAGCGTTCACAGGGCTCCCTCATCATCACAAGGGTACGAGCAGTACTTC
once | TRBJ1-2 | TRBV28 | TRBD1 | CASSLRTGIYGYTF | TGTGCCAGCAGTTTAAGGACAGGGATCTATGGCTACACCTTC
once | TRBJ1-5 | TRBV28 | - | CASTSPRLGQPQHF | TGTGCCAGCACCTCACCCAGGTTAGGGCAGCCCCAGCATTTT
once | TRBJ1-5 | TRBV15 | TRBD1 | CATSSDRVNQPQHF | TGTGCCACCAGCAGCGACAGGGTGAATCAGCCCCAGCATTTT
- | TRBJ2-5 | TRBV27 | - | CASSFLGRGETQYF | TGTGCCAGCAGTTTTTTAGGTCGGGGGGAGACCCAGTACTTC
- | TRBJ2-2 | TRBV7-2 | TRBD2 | CASSSQTSAYTGELFF | TGTGCCAGCAGTTCACAGACTAGCGCATACACCGGGGAGCTGTTTTTT
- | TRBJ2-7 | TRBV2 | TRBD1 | CASSETGTGPYEQYF | TGTGCCAGCAGTGAAACCGGGACAGGTCCCTACGAGCAGTACTTC
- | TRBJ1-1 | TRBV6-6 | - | CASSYWQGGNTEAFF | TGTGCCAGCAGTTATTGGCAGGGCGGGAACACTGAAGCTTTCTTT
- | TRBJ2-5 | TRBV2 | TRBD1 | CASTQGTGGQETQYF | TGTGCCAGCACCCAAGGGACAGGGGGACAAGAGACCCAGTACTTC
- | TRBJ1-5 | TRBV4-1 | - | CASSQGPNQPQHF | TGCGCCAGCAGCCAAGGGCCCAATCAGCCCCAGCATTTT
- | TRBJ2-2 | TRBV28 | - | CASSFEPGTVLGGELFF | TGTGCCAGCAGTTTCGAACCCGGGACCGTCTTAGGCGGGGAGCTGTTTTTT
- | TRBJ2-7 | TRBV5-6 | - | CASGLRLGGGYEQYF | TGTGCCAGCGGCTTGCGACTAGGAGGGGGCTACGAGCAGTACTTC
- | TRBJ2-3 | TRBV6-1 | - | CASNEDLRSTDTQYF | TGTGCCAGCAACGAGGACCTTCGTAGCACAGATACGCAGTATTTT
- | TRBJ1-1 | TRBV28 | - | CASSRPYIAGTEAFF | TGTGCCAGCAGTAGACCCTATATTGCCGGGACTGAAGCTTTCTTT
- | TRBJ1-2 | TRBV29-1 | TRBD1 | CSVLALKTGGDYGYTF | TGCAGCGTTTTGGCCCTGAAAACAGGGGGCGACTATGGCTACACCTTC
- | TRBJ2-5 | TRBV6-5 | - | CASSYSAKQETQYF | TGTGCCAGCAGTTACTCTGCCAAACAAGAGACCCAGTACTTC
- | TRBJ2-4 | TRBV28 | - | CASSLRGEGTIQYF | TGTGCCAGCAGTTTAAGGGGGGAGGGAACCATTCAGTACTTC
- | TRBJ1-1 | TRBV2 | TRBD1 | CASSEAGTGGLGEAFF | TGTGCCAGCAGTGAAGCCGGGACAGGGGGTCTTGGAGAAGCTTTCTTT
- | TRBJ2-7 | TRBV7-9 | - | CASSLKGEQYF | TGTGCCAGCAGCTTAAAAGGCGAGCAGTACTTC
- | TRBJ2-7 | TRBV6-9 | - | CASSPLTTYEQYF | TGTGCCAGCAGCCCTCTTACTACCTACGAGCAGTACTTC
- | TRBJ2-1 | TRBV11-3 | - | CASSYKGGRWSYNEQFF | TGTGCCAGCAGCTATAAAGGAGGGCGGTGGTCCTACAATGAGCAGTTCTTC
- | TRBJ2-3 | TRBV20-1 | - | CSARETDTQYF | TGCAGTGCTAGGGAAACAGATACGCAGTATTTT
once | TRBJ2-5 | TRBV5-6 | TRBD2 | CASSLEGLAGQETQYF | TGTGCCAGCAGCTTGGAAGGGCTAGCGGGGCAAGAGACCCAGTACTTC
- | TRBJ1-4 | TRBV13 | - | CASSLGGEKLFF | TGTGCCAGCAGCTTAGGGGGTGAAAAACTGTTTTTT
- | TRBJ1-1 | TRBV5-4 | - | CASSLAGWSTEAFF | TGTGCCAGCAGCTTGGCAGGGTGGAGCACTGAAGCTTTCTTT
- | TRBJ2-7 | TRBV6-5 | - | CASSYSPYGQYF | TGTGCCAGCAGTTACTCTCCGTACGGGCAGTACTTC